Sequencing of this T cell receptor (beta chain) was carried out in a study of blood T cell repertoires in COVID-19. Overall study context: Some COVID-19 samples were acute and others convalescent; all came from the United States, Italy and Spain. T cells, B-cell-depleted T cells, or PBMCs provided the cDNA or gDNA that served as material.

In the original workflow: Amplifying reference gene primers gave estimates of nucleated cell counts. Here immunoSEQ multiplex PCR was the method, and the copy in TCRdb shows in-frame clones only, minus some. Clone size and V and J calls were adopted from that table, with D and trimming inferred from the DNA. The sample has roughly 62,000 clones; approximately 92% are singletons. This CDR3 is built from 20 residues. Germline CDR1 SGHRS, CDR2 YFSETQ. Trimming cost V 4 bases and J 7 bases; bases outside gene matches: 20. The gene calls are TRBV5-1 and TRBJ1-4; 12 positions match TRBD1. The TCR comes from a human donor in a cohort sampled during active COVID-19. The sample consisted of peripheral blood. The CDR3 reads CASSLLGEGDRGLRGEKLFF. In DNA, the CDR3 is TGCGCCAGCAGCCTCCTGGGTGAGGGGGACAGGGGGCTTCGGGGTGAAAAACTGTTTTTT.